This paragraph covers one TCR beta chain sequence. Its antigen remains unidentified. No per-base quality is available; no much larger clone lies one base away. V is shortened by 3 bases, J by 7 bases, and the region joining them spans 15 bases. CDR1 and CDR2 were assigned from the germline V gene as MDHEN and SYDVKM. The CDR3 covers 14 residues, taking in both the cysteine and the phenylalanine. Just CDR3 DNA is preserved here, 42 bases in frame from base 1. The data originate from a study of T cell responses to AZD1222 COVID-19 vaccine (dated by TCRdb to the early 2020s). Context from the whole study: AZD1222 recipients whose second dose came at about 4 weeks and those whose second dose came at about 12 weeks were combined into one group, since spike-specific TCR depth and breadth did not differ between the two schedules. A total of under 250 trial participants underwent TCR sequencing, of whom about 200 had received two doses of AZD1222 and roughly 26 had received two doses of the MenACWY control vaccine. Enrollment into the trials was organized by age into subgroups of 18-55, 56-69 and 70-plus years, and those subgroups contained roughly 140, 27 and 60 TCR-sequenced participants, respectively. The full study reports these points: Epitopes outside the regions mutated in the B.1.351 and B.1.1.7 variants were reportedly recognized by nearly half of the unique spike-specific TCRs. After two AZD1222 doses, both the breadth and the depth of spike-specific TCRs were significantly higher than at day 0 and than in MenACWY recipients. Most participants were white British and females outnumbered males, and the authors suggested that clonal diversity may have been underestimated. Conclusions about previously exposed vaccinees are limited, since just 6 or 7 AZD1222 recipients were seropositive for SARS-CoV-2 at baseline. CD4 TCRs associated with the vaccine covered the entire spike protein, and the dominant responses were in regions 160-218 and 743-854. The 56-69-year group was small, and its depth increase did not reach significance, likely because of low power. Because no day 14 peak-response samples were available, the repertoires could be characterized only after the peak T cell response.

The CDR3 regions of human TCRbeta chains were subjected to immunosequencing. Per the source publication's procedure: TCRs in the repertoires were compared against a reference library of SARS-CoV-2-specific TCRs that had been generated with the MIRA antigen-specificity platform. Breadth meant the fraction of unique TCRs that were SARS-CoV-2-associated, whereas depth meant the fraction of total T cells that were SARS-CoV-2-associated. Each spike-specific TCR was assigned to its reactive spike region and to a CD4 or CD8 class using the MIRA data. Log10-transformed breadth and depth values were compared by one-way ANOVA with Sidak's multiple comparisons tests. The table comes from immuneACCESS by way of TCRdb, which keeps in-frame sequences with V and J called. Part of the clones is missing from these tables; in studies checked, under half for an unresolved V gene and the rest for unknown reasons. Clone size and the V and J calls come from that table; the DNA yielded D and trimming. This sample lists 100,000 or so clones; around 95% were detected once. The ten most abundant clones make up roughly 2% of the sample.

The time point label corresponds to: baseline before first vaccination. Vaccinee samples came from UK trials COV001 and COV002, including a single-blind randomized controlled phase 2/3 trial of AZD1222 (ChAdOx1 nCoV-19) in healthy adults. For TCRbeta chain sequencing, PBMC samples from trial participants were taken at day 0 and at day 28 after the second dose. The specimen comprised peripheral blood, sampled on day 0 of AZD1222 vaccination. The chain links TRBV28 with TRBJ1-2, with TRBD1 tentatively as D gene (6 bases match). This TCR came from an adult in good health. The CDR3 is CASSFPQGNSGYTF. The nucleotide sequence reads as follows: TGTGCCAGCAGTTTCCCACAGGGAAACAGTGGCTACACCTTC.